Below are 29 T cell receptor beta chains sequenced from a single sample in a study of T cell responses to AZD1222 COVID-19 vaccine (dated by TCRdb to the early 2020s). Libraries were prepared through the immunoSEQ multiplex PCR assay. TCRdb mirrors the immuneACCESS table, restricted to in-frame sequences. Some clones are absent from its copies; in checked studies, under half trace to an unresolved V gene, and the reason for the others is unknown. The sample table contains 90,000 to 120,000 clones; only one count was recorded for nearly 90% of them. The ten largest clones represent around 4.5% of the sample. Per the publication, the time point label means: about 28 days (+/-7) after the second vaccine dose. The material sequenced was peripheral blood, taken 28 days after the second AZD1222 dose. All receptors come from an adult who received the AZD1222 COVID-19 vaccine.

This rearrangement joins TRBV5-1 to TRBJ2-3, with 12 nucleotides matching TRBD2. CDR1 is SGHRS, CDR2 YFSETQ, per germline. The length of the CDR3 is 16 residues. The J segment lost 8 bases and the V segment lost 4 bases, leaving 11 bases of the junction unmatched. CDR3 sequence: CASSTGTSGLDGTQYF. DNA of the CDR3: TGCGCCAGCAGCACCGGGACTAGCGGGCTGGATGGTACGCAGTATTTT.

The chain combines TRBV7-5 with TRBJ2-2. TRBV7-5 counts as a pseudogene. This CDR3 is built from 14 residues. CDR3 nucleotide sequence: TGTGTCAGAAGCTTAGCAGGGAACACCGGGGAGCTGTTTTTT. Amino acid sequence: CVRSLAGNTGELFF.

The J gene is TRBJ2-1, the V gene TRBV6-5; D unresolved. The CDR3 extends over 14 amino acids. V shed 7 bases and J shed 4 bases, with 14 bases lying between them. CDR1 MNHEY and CDR2 SVGAGI come from the germline V gene. This CDR3 is CASTSLRLYNEQFF. CDR3 coding DNA: TGTGCCAGCACCTCCCTGCGGCTTTACAATGAGCAGTTCTTC.

This chain uses TRBV5-1 with TRBJ1-2; D remains ambiguous. Germline V gene sequence: CDR1 SGHRS, CDR2 YFSETQ. V was pared by 1 base and J by 2 bases, with 12 bases between. The CDR3 is 15 residues long. The CDR3 region is CASSLLGQRNYGYTF. The CDR3 region has the DNA TGCGCCAGCAGCTTGTTAGGGCAGAGGAACTATGGCTACACCTTC. The whole variable domain, filled in from reference TRBV5-1 and TRBJ1-2, reads KAGVTQTPRYLIKTRGQQVTLSCSPISGHRSVSWYQQTPGQGLQFLFEYFSETQRNKGNFPGRFSGRQFSNSRSEMNVSTLELGDSALYLCASSLLGQRNYGYTFGSGTRLTVV.

V usage is TRBV19 and J usage is TRBJ1-5, with 8 bases identical to TRBD1. The CDR3 contains 15 residues. With V trimmed by 7 bases and J by 5 bases, 10 bases remained unmatched. Looked up from germline, CDR1 is LNHDA and CDR2 is SQIVND (reference sequence). CDR3 in amino acids: CASMSGQAGHQPQHF. The CDR3, as DNA: TGTGCCAGTATGTCGGGACAGGCCGGTCATCAGCCCCAGCATTTT.

This chain links TRBV25-1 with TRBJ2-4, with D unresolved. Trimming left V 6 bases short and J 11 bases short, with 11 bases between. There are 11 residues in the CDR3. Germline assignment: CDR1 MGHDK and CDR2 SYGVNS. CDR3 sequence (DNA): TGTGCCAGCAGAGACATTCTCGTTCAGTACTTC. Its translation is CASRDILVQYF.

The genes are TRBV19 and TRBJ1-2, with D possibly TRBD1 on 5 matching bases. CDR1 is LNHDA and CDR2 is SQIVND in the germline V gene (reference sequence). V lost 7 bases to trimming and J lost 2 bases, with 11 bases between them. The CDR3 totals 13 residues. CDR3 loop: CASTPGQNYGYTF. The CDR3 region has the DNA TGTGCCAGTACCCCGGGGCAGAACTATGGCTACACCTTC.

The V and J genes are TRBV5-6 and TRBJ1-6; D is unclear. The V gene lost 2 bases and the J gene lost 7 bases, with 10 bases spanning the gap. CDR3 length equals 14 residues. Germline assignment: CDR1 SGHDT and CDR2 YYEEEE. The CDR3 spells CASSFQVGNSPLHF. Here the CDR3 DNA reads TGTGCCAGCAGCTTTCAGGTGGGGAATTCACCCCTCCACTTT.

This clone is a singleton in its sample. The chain employs TRBV6-2 or TRBV6-3 and TRBJ2-3; TRBD1 matches at 8 bases. The germline CDR1 and CDR2 sequences are MNHEY and SVGEGT. V gave up 5 bases and J gave up 6 bases; unmatched junction bases: 13. CDR3 length: 16 residues. The DNA for the CDR3 is TGTGCCAGCAGTCCACTCCCCCGGACAGGGCTGGATACGCAGTATTTT. It translates to CASSPLPRTGLDTQYF.

V gene TRBV5-1 combines with J gene TRBJ2-2; TRBD1 aligns across 9 bases. The CDR3 has 16 amino acids. The V and J ends lost 3 bases and 5 bases, in that order; junction bases with no gene match: 8. Germline V CDR1 and CDR2: SGHRS, YFSETQ. CDR3 bases: TGCGCCAGCAGCTCCCAGACAGGGGGGTGGACCGGGGAGCTGTTTTTT. This codes for CASSSQTGGWTGELFF.

The chain recombines TRBV6-1 with TRBJ1-1, with TRBD1 matching over 7 bases. The CDR3 has 16 residues. Germline V gene sequence: CDR1 MNHNS, CDR2 SASEGT. The V and J ends lost 3 bases and 6 bases, in that order; junction bases with no gene match: 13. The DNA for the CDR3 is TGTGCCAGCAGTGATTTCCGGACAGGAAGGGACCCTGAAGCTTTCTTT. Its protein product is CASSDFRTGRDPEAFF.

The chain carries TRBV10-2 and TRBJ2-7; D may correspond to TRBD1 or TRBD2 (5 bases each). The CDR3 runs to 14 residues. Between the trimmed V and J ends, which lost 6 bases and 0 bases, there was a span of 12 bases. CDR1 and CDR2 from the germline V gene are WSHSY and SAAADI. CDR3 sequence (DNA): TGCGCCAGCAGGGGGGACGGAACCTCCTACGAGCAGTACTTC. Its translation: CASRGDGTSYEQYF.

On this clone itself: At one end the junction does not follow the germline gene, possibly because of a read error. This rearrangement joins TRBV10-3 to TRBJ1-6; TRBD1 aligns across 7 bases. This CDR3 contains 13 residues. Looked up from germline, CDR1 is ENHRY and CDR2 is SYGVKD. The CDR3 nucleotides are TGTGCCATCGGTGACAGGGCTGATTCACCCCTCCACTTT. The encoded protein is CAIGDRADSPLHF.

The chain couples TRBV2 to TRBJ2-7, with D unclear. Deletions cut 4 bases from V and 6 bases from J, with 19 bases between. The CDR3 is 15 amino acids. The V gene's germline CDR1 is SNHLY and CDR2 FYNNEI. As DNA, the CDR3 is TGTGCCAGCAGTGCCCCCCTCAATATGGCCCGCGAGCAGTACTTC. This codes for CASSAPLNMAREQYF.

V and J are TRBV27 and TRBJ1-3; no firm D call. The length of the CDR3 is 13 residues. CDR1 is MNHEY, CDR2 SMNVEV, per germline (reference sequence). Trimming removed 6 bases from V and 2 bases from J, with 8 bases in between. Here the CDR3 DNA reads TGTGCCAGCAGCCCTACAACTGGAAACACCATATATTTT. This gives the protein CASSPTTGNTIYF.

This chain uses TRBV24-1 with TRBJ2-1; 11 bases are a match to TRBD1. V trimming: 6 bases; J trimming: 4 bases; junction bases outside the gene matches: 7. This CDR3 has 16 residues. The germline V gene has CDR1 KGHDR and CDR2 SFDVKD. CDR3 sequence (DNA): TGTGCCACCAGTCTTTCCGGGACAGGGGGATACAATGAGCAGTTCTTC. This encodes CATSLSGTGGYNEQFF.

This clone was counted only a few times. The chain couples TRBV18 to TRBJ1-5, with 7 bases lining up with TRBD1. The CDR3 length is 18 residues. Per germline, CDR1 KGHSH and CDR2 LQKENI. J was trimmed by 0 bases and V by 0 bases; bases with no gene match: 8. The CDR3, as DNA: TGTGCCAGCTCACCACCCATCCGAGGGGGCTATAGCAATCAGCCCCAGCATTTT. Encoded protein: CASSPPIRGGYSNQPQHF.

The genes are TRBV2 and TRBJ1-2; 7 nucleotides align to TRBD1. The germline CDR1 and CDR2 sequences are SNHLY and FYNNEI. Trimming took 11 bases from V and 7 from J; bases not matched to a gene: 13. This CDR3 region has 13 residues. This chain's CDR3 is CASRTGGTVGYTF. CDR3 nucleotide sequence: TGTGCCTCCCGGACAGGCGGGACGGTTGGCTACACCTTC.

This clone was seen a few times. This rearrangement joins TRBV5-4 to TRBJ1-4; 7 nucleotides align to TRBD1. V lost 4 bases and J lost 5; bases outside the gene matches: 5. The CDR3 covers 14 residues. CDR1 and CDR2 (germline): SGHNT, YYREEE (reference sequence). This chain's CDR3 is CASSRDRQNEKLFF. CDR3 DNA: TGTGCCAGCAGCCGGGACAGACAAAATGAAAAACTGTTTTTT.

The J gene is TRBJ2-7, the V gene TRBV5-6; D is unresolved. V lost 0 bases to trimming and J lost 0 bases, with 10 bases between them. Germline V gene sequence: CDR1 SGHDT, CDR2 YYEEEE. This CDR3 spans 15 amino acids. The DNA for the CDR3 is TGTGCCAGCAGCTTGGGTGGCGCCTCCTCCTACGAGCAGTACTTC. Translated: CASSLGGASSYEQYF.

This clone was seen once. The rearrangement uses TRBV9 and TRBJ2-5; TRBD1 matches at 7 bases. Germline loops: CDR1 SGDLS, CDR2 YYNGEE. The ends lost 4 bases at V and 1 base at J; junction bases unmatched: 4. This CDR3 is 14 amino acids long. This chain's CDR3 is CASSSTGLQETQYF. CDR3 coding DNA: TGTGCCAGCAGCTCGACAGGGCTCCAAGAGACCCAGTACTTC.

This chain links TRBV7-9 with TRBJ2-7, with 10 bases aligning to TRBD1. CDR1 and CDR2 from the germline V gene are SEHNR and FQNEAQ (reference sequence). The CDR3 contains 15 residues. The ends lost 5 bases at V and 2 bases at J; junction bases unmatched: 6. CDR3 region: CASSPRDRGAYEQYF. For the CDR3, the DNA is TGTGCCAGCAGCCCCCGGGACAGGGGAGCCTACGAGCAGTACTTC.

This clone was detected only a few times. The rearrangement uses TRBV28 and TRBJ1-1, with TRBD1 as a possible D gene (5 bases). The CDR3 length is 14 residues. The germline V gene has CDR1 MDHEN and CDR2 SYDVKM. V was pared by 5 bases and J by 4 bases, with 14 bases between. DNA for the CDR3: TGTGCCAGCAGTCTGACACGCCAGGGCACTGAAGCTTTCTTT. Amino acids: CASSLTRQGTEAFF.

This rearrangement joins TRBV3-1 (or the pseudogene TRBV3-2) to TRBJ1-6; 7 bases agree with TRBD1. The CDR3 is made up of 14 amino acids. The junction had 7 bases not matched to a gene; V was cut back by 5 bases and J by 9 bases. From germline, CDR1 is LGHDT and CDR2 YNNKEL (reference sequence). The CDR3 region is CASSSPGQSSPLHF. The CDR3 coding sequence is TGTGCCAGCAGCTCGCCGGGACAGTCTTCACCCCTCCACTTT.

The rearrangement links TRBV6-5 to TRBJ1-2; the D is unclear. This CDR3 has 11 amino acids. The V end was cut by 7 bases, the J end by 4 bases, with 7 bases between. In germline, CDR1 is MNHEY, CDR2 SVGAGI. For the CDR3, the DNA is TGTGCCAGCAAAGGCGTCTATGGCTACACCTTC. Its protein is CASKGVYGYTF.

The rearrangement joins TRBV19 to TRBJ1-1; 8 bases map to TRBD1. Germline CDR1 reads LNHDA; CDR2 reads SQIVND (reference sequence). V lost 4 bases, J lost 5 bases, and 12 bases stayed unmatched. The CDR3 consists of 16 residues. The CDR3 sequence: CASSTEPGQVRTEAFF. The CDR3, as DNA: TGTGCCAGTAGTACCGAGCCGGGACAGGTAAGGACTGAAGCTTTCTTT.

The table lists this clone with a few counts. This sequence joins TRBV6-5 and TRBJ1-1; 8 nucleotides align to TRBD1. The CDR3 loop spans 14 amino acids. Trimming took 6 bases from V and 6 from J; bases not matched to a gene: 9. Germline loops: CDR1 MNHEY, CDR2 SVGAGI. CDR3 nucleotide sequence: TGTGCCAGCAGAGCTGCGGGACAGGTCCCTGAAGCTTTCTTT. Encoded protein: CASRAAGQVPEAFF.

The genes are TRBV6-5 and TRBJ1-1, with D possibly being TRBD1 (5 bases). CDR1 MNHEY and CDR2 SVGAGI come from the germline V gene. This CDR3 region has 15 residues. Trimming took 2 bases from V and 4 from J, leaving 14 bases between them. CDR3 bases: TGTGCCAGCAGTTACGTCGGGGGGGTGGGCACTGAAGCTTTCTTT. This gives the protein CASSYVGGVGTEAFF.

The rearrangement links TRBV5-4 to TRBJ2-1; D call uncertain. This CDR3 region has 12 residues. V was pared by 4 bases and J by 8 bases, with 10 bases between. Per the germline V gene, CDR1 is SGHNT and CDR2 is YYREEE (reference sequence). The CDR3 DNA follows: TGTGCCAGCAGCCCGGCCCCTGATGAGCAGTTCTTC. It encodes CASSPAPDEQFF.